Given below is one TCR beta chain in context. The antigen remains undetermined. The germline CDR1 and CDR2 sequences are SGHTA and FQGNSA. With V trimmed by 5 bases and J by 6 bases, 9 bases remained unmatched. This CDR3 has 15 amino acids. The sample comes from a study of identifying expanded T cells in peripheral blood. Sequenced by immunoSEQ multiplex PCR; TCRdb stores in-frame clones only, minus some. The sample shows 90,000 or so clones, 88% of them seen only once. Notes on the study in general: Differentially abundant clones: about 1.2 between replicates, 16.4 at roughly 15 days, less than 20 at four.

The chain links TRBV7-2 to TRBJ2-3, with 9 nucleotides matching TRBD1. This sequence was found in a person between 18 and 75 years old in good health. Sequenced input: blood. The CDR3 sequence is CASSRDRAPWDTQYF. CDR3 coding DNA: TGTGCCAGCAGCCGGGACAGGGCCCCTTGGGATACGCAGTATTTT.